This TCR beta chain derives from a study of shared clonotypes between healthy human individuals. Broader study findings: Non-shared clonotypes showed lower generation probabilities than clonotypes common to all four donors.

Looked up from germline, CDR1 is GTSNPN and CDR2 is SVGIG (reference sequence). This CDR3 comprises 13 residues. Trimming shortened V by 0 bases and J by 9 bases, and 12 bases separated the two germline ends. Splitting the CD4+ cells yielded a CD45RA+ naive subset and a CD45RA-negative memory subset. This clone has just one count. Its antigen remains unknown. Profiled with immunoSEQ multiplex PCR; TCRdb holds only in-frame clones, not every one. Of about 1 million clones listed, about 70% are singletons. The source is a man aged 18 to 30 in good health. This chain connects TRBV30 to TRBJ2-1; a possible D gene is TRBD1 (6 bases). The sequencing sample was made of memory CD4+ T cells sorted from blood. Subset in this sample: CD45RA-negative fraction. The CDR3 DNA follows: TGTGCCTGGAGTGTAAGGACAGCCGGTGAGCAGTTCTTC. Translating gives CAWSVRTAGEQFF.